A selection of T cell receptor beta chains follows, all from one sample in a study of blood T cell repertoires in COVID-19. Sequenced by immunoSEQ multiplex PCR; TCRdb stores in-frame clones only, minus some. Among 200,000 or so clones, roughly 80% were seen once, and the ten largest hold approximately 12%. Sequences were obtained from peripheral blood. All receptors derive from a woman older than 75 with COVID-19, enrolled during active disease. The CDR3 runs from the conserved cysteine through the conserved F or W. Each record gives: CDR3 protein, CDR3 DNA, CDR3 length, J gene, D gene, V gene. The D gene is left open where the match is weak.

CDR3aa: CASSLNGVETQYF
CDR3nt: TGTGCCAGCAGTTTAAACGGGGTGGAGACCCAGTACTTC
len: 13
j_gene: TRBJ2-5
d_gene: .
v_gene: TRBV12-3/TRBV12-4

CDR3aa: CASKTSTSGTSYNEQFF
CDR3nt: TGTGCCAGCAAAACCTCGACTAGCGGGACCTCCTACAATGAGCAGTTCTTC
len: 17
j_gene: TRBJ2-1
d_gene: TRBD2
v_gene: TRBV2

CDR3aa: CASSSGSHTEAFF
CDR3nt: TGTGCCAGCAGTTCAGGGTCCCACACTGAAGCTTTCTTT
len: 13
j_gene: TRBJ1-1
d_gene: .
v_gene: TRBV12-3/TRBV12-4

CDR3aa: CASSERATGSGYTF
CDR3nt: TGTGCCAGCAGTGAAAGGGCGACAGGGAGCGGCTACACCTTC
len: 14
j_gene: TRBJ1-2
d_gene: TRBD1
v_gene: TRBV2

CDR3aa: CASSSRQGGTYEQYF
CDR3nt: TGCGCCAGCAGCTCACGACAGGGGGGCACCTACGAGCAGTACTTC
len: 15
j_gene: TRBJ2-7
d_gene: TRBD1
v_gene: TRBV5-1

CDR3aa: CASSKRGTSGSPYTDTQYF
CDR3nt: TGTGCCAGCAGCAAAAGAGGGACTAGCGGGAGTCCTTACACAGATACGCAGTATTTT
len: 19
j_gene: TRBJ2-3
d_gene: .
v_gene: TRBV21-1

CDR3aa: CASSLVGRDEQYF
CDR3nt: TGTGCCAGCAGCTTAGTCGGGCGGGACGAGCAGTACTTC
len: 13
j_gene: TRBJ2-7
d_gene: .
v_gene: TRBV7-9

CDR3aa: CASSYTGQAGANVLTF
CDR3nt: TGTGCCAGCAGTTACACAGGACAGGCTGGGGCCAACGTCCTGACTTTC
len: 16
j_gene: TRBJ2-6
d_gene: TRBD1
v_gene: TRBV6-6

CDR3aa: CASSPYYQGIGSNQPQHF
CDR3nt: TGTGCCAGCTCACCATATTACCAGGGGATCGGGAGCAATCAGCCCCAGCATTTT
len: 18
j_gene: TRBJ1-5
d_gene: .
v_gene: TRBV18

CDR3aa: CASSPINIEQYF
CDR3nt: TGTGCCAGCAGTCCGATAAACATAGAGCAGTACTTC
len: 12
j_gene: TRBJ2-7
d_gene: .
v_gene: TRBV2

CDR3aa: CASNRRTEGPRETQYF
CDR3nt: TGTGCCAGCAACCGCCGGACGGAGGGACCGAGGGAGACCCAGTACTTC
len: 16
j_gene: TRBJ2-5
d_gene: .
v_gene: TRBV2

CDR3aa: CASSQDSRHAEAFF
CDR3nt: TGTGCCAGCAGCCAAGATAGCCGTCACGCTGAAGCTTTCTTT
len: 14
j_gene: TRBJ1-1
d_gene: .
v_gene: TRBV4-2

CDR3aa: CASSPRQTLVGNEQFF
CDR3nt: TGTGCCAGTAGTCCCCGACAGACTCTGGTCGGGAATGAGCAGTTCTTC
len: 16
j_gene: TRBJ2-1
d_gene: .
v_gene: TRBV19

CDR3aa: CASSEADARAGGELFF
CDR3nt: TGTGCCAGCAGTGAAGCGGATGCCCGGGCGGGCGGGGAGCTGTTTTTT
len: 16
j_gene: TRBJ2-2
d_gene: .
v_gene: TRBV6-1

CDR3aa: CASSYFPRGADYGYTF
CDR3nt: TGTGCCAGCAGTTATTTTCCCCGGGGGGCGGACTATGGCTACACCTTC
len: 16
j_gene: TRBJ1-2
d_gene: .
v_gene: TRBV7-8

CDR3aa: CASRLTGTVDYTF
CDR3nt: TGCGCCAGCAGATTAACCGGGACAGTAGACTACACCTTC
len: 13
j_gene: TRBJ1-2
d_gene: TRBD1
v_gene: TRBV5-1

CDR3aa: CASSPGLAAPTQFF
CDR3nt: TGTGCCAGCAGTCCGGGACTAGCGGCTCCTACGCAGTTCTTC
len: 14
j_gene: TRBJ2-1
d_gene: TRBD2
v_gene: TRBV2

CDR3aa: CAWGGQSLDGYTF
CDR3nt: TGTGCCTGGGGTGGACAGAGCCTCGATGGCTACACCTTC
len: 13
j_gene: TRBJ1-2
d_gene: .
v_gene: TRBV30

CDR3aa: CASSSGTSGRGETQYF
CDR3nt: TGCGCCAGCAGCTCCGGGACTAGCGGGAGGGGAGAGACCCAGTACTTC
len: 16
j_gene: TRBJ2-5
d_gene: TRBD2
v_gene: TRBV5-1

CDR3aa: CASSFYRAFNSPLHF
CDR3nt: TGTGCCAGCAGCTTTTACAGGGCATTTAATTCACCCCTCCACTTT
len: 15
j_gene: TRBJ1-6
d_gene: .
v_gene: TRBV5-5

CDR3aa: CASSLFGRDSYEQYF
CDR3nt: TGCGCCAGCAGCTTGTTCGGCAGGGACTCCTACGAGCAGTACTTC
len: 15
j_gene: TRBJ2-7
d_gene: .
v_gene: TRBV5-1

CDR3aa: CASSLSPGGNYGYTF
CDR3nt: TGCGCCAGCAGCTTGTCCCCAGGGGGTAACTATGGCTACACCTTC
len: 15
j_gene: TRBJ1-2
d_gene: TRBD1
v_gene: TRBV5-1

CDR3aa: CASTGRHTEAFF
CDR3nt: TGTGCCAGCACAGGGCGTCACACTGAAGCTTTCTTT
len: 12
j_gene: TRBJ1-1
d_gene: .
v_gene: TRBV6-5

CDR3aa: CASSYSGGQYF
CDR3nt: TGTGCCAGCAGCTATTCCGGGGGGCAGTACTTC
len: 11
j_gene: TRBJ2-7
d_gene: .
v_gene: TRBV11-3

CDR3aa: CAWSATMGGGYTF
CDR3nt: TGTGCCTGGAGTGCAACTATGGGGGGAGGCTACACCTTC
len: 13
j_gene: TRBJ1-2
d_gene: .
v_gene: TRBV30

CDR3aa: CASSLTGPTNEKLFF
CDR3nt: TGTGCCAGCAGCCTCACAGGGCCAACTAATGAAAAACTGTTTTTT
len: 15
j_gene: TRBJ1-4
d_gene: .
v_gene: TRBV7-2

CDR3aa: CASSQPTGTVGTGELFF
CDR3nt: TGTGCCAGCAGCCAACCCACCGGGACAGTAGGCACCGGGGAGCTGTTTTTT
len: 17
j_gene: TRBJ2-2
d_gene: TRBD1
v_gene: TRBV27

CDR3aa: CATSVGGPLTDTQYF
CDR3nt: TGTGCCACCAGTGTCGGAGGGCCACTCACAGATACGCAGTATTTT
len: 15
j_gene: TRBJ2-3
d_gene: .
v_gene: TRBV24-1

CDR3aa: CASSLVWTGGYNEQFF
CDR3nt: TGTGCCAGCAGCTTGGTATGGACAGGGGGCTACAATGAGCAGTTCTTC
len: 16
j_gene: TRBJ2-1
d_gene: TRBD1
v_gene: TRBV5-6

CDR3aa: CSVESGRSNEKLFF
CDR3nt: TGCAGCGTTGAATCAGGGAGGTCTAATGAAAAACTGTTTTTT
len: 14
j_gene: TRBJ1-4
d_gene: .
v_gene: TRBV29-1

CDR3aa: CASSYGGLTYNEQFF
CDR3nt: TGTGCCAGCAGTTACGGCGGGTTAACCTACAATGAGCAGTTCTTC
len: 15
j_gene: TRBJ2-1
d_gene: .
v_gene: TRBV6-2/TRBV6-3

CDR3aa: CASSRDISSYEQYF
CDR3nt: TGTGCCAGTTCTAGGGACATTTCCTCCTACGAGCAGTACTTC
len: 14
j_gene: TRBJ2-7
d_gene: .
v_gene: TRBV19

CDR3aa: CASSRDRDTEAFF
CDR3nt: TGCGCCAGCAGCCGCGACAGGGACACTGAAGCTTTCTTT
len: 13
j_gene: TRBJ1-1
d_gene: TRBD1
v_gene: TRBV5-1

CDR3aa: CASSAVITGSNQPQHF
CDR3nt: TGTGCCAGCAGCGCAGTGATAACAGGGAGCAATCAGCCCCAGCATTTT
len: 16
j_gene: TRBJ1-5
d_gene: .
v_gene: TRBV5-5

CDR3aa: CASSITLGGVKSYEQYF
CDR3nt: TGTGCCAGTAGTATAACCCTGGGGGGGGTAAAGTCCTACGAGCAGTACTTC
len: 17
j_gene: TRBJ2-7
d_gene: TRBD2
v_gene: TRBV19

CDR3aa: CASSQERGQTYNEQFF
CDR3nt: TGTGCCAGCAGCCAAGAACGGGGACAGACCTACAATGAGCAGTTCTTC
len: 16
j_gene: TRBJ2-1
d_gene: TRBD1
v_gene: TRBV4-2

CDR3aa: CASSLTSGTGGPHEQYF
CDR3nt: TGTGCCAGCAGCCTCACTTCGGGGACAGGGGGCCCCCACGAGCAGTACTTC
len: 17
j_gene: TRBJ2-7
d_gene: TRBD1
v_gene: TRBV7-9

CDR3aa: CASSRHLWNTEAFF
CDR3nt: TGCGCCAGCAGCCGACATCTCTGGAACACTGAAGCTTTCTTT
len: 14
j_gene: TRBJ1-1
d_gene: .
v_gene: TRBV4-3

CDR3aa: CASSFGTVYGYTF
CDR3nt: TGTGCCAGCAGTTTCGGGACTGTCTATGGCTACACCTTC
len: 13
j_gene: TRBJ1-2
d_gene: .
v_gene: TRBV28

CDR3aa: CASSPRGDRSNSPLHF
CDR3nt: TGTGCCAGCAGCCCGCGCGGGGACAGGAGTAATTCACCCCTCCACTTT
len: 16
j_gene: TRBJ1-6
d_gene: TRBD1
v_gene: TRBV27

CDR3aa: CASSLTGDLWTEAFF
CDR3nt: TGCGCCAGCAGCTTGACGGGGGATCTTTGGACTGAAGCTTTCTTT
len: 15
j_gene: TRBJ1-1
d_gene: .
v_gene: TRBV5-1

CDR3aa: CASSGGSQSLSPQHF
CDR3nt: TGTGCCAGTAGTGGCGGCAGCCAATCCCTCTCGCCCCAGCATTTT
len: 15
j_gene: TRBJ1-5
d_gene: .
v_gene: TRBV19